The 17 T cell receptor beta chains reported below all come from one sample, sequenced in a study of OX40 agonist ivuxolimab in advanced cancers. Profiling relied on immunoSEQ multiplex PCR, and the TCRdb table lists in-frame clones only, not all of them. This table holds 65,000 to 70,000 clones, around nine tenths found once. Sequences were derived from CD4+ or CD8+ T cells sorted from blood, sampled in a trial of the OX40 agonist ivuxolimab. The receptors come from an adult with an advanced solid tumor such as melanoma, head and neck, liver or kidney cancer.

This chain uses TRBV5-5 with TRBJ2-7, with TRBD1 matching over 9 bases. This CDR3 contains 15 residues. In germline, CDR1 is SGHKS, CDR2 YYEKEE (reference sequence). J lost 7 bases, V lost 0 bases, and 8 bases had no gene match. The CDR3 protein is CASSLAGQGFYEQYF. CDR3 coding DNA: TGTGCCAGCAGCTTGGCGGGACAGGGATTTTATGAGCAGTACTTC. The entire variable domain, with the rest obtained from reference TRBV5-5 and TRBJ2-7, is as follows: DAGVTQSPTHLIKTRGQQVTLRCSPISGHKSVSWYQQVLGQGPQFIFQYYEKEERGRGNFPDRFSARQFPNYSSELNVNALLLGDSALYLCASSLAGQGFYEQYFGPGTRLTVT.

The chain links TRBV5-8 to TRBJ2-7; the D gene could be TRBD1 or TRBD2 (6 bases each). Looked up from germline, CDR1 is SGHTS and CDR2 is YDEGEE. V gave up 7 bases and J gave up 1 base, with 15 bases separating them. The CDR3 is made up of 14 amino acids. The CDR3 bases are TGTGCCAGCCGCCCCAGGGGAGGATCCTACGAGCAGTACTTC. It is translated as CASRPRGGSYEQYF. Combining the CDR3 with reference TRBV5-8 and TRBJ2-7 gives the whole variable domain EAGVTQSPTHLIKTRGQQATLRCSPISGHTSVYWYQQALGLGLQFLLWYDEGEERNRGNFPPRFSGRQFPNYSSELNVNALELEDSALYLCASRPRGGSYEQYFGPGTRLTVT.

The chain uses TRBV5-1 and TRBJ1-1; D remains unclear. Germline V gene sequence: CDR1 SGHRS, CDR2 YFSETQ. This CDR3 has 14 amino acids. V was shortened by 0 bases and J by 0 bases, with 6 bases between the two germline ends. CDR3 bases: TGCGCCAGCAGCTTGGCCGTGTTGAACACTGAAGCTTTCTTT. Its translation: CASSLAVLNTEAFF.

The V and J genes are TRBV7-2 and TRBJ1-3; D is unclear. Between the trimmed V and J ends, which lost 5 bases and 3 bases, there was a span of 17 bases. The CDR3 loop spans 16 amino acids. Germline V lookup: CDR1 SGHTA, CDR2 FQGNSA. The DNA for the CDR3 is TGTGCCAGCAGCCCCTCGGGAGGGTCCCTTGGAAACACCATATATTTT. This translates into CASSPSGGSLGNTIYF.

This CDR3 is CASSPPRAGVETQYF. Written as DNA, the CDR3 is TGTGCCAGCTCACCACCTAGGGCGGGAGTGGAGACCCAGTACTTC. V gene TRBV18 combines with J gene TRBJ2-5, with 7 nucleotides matching TRBD2. Per the germline V gene, CDR1 is KGHSH and CDR2 is LQKENI. The CDR3 extends over 15 amino acids. Losses at the gene ends were 0 bases for V and 5 bases for J; bases not matched to a gene: 6.

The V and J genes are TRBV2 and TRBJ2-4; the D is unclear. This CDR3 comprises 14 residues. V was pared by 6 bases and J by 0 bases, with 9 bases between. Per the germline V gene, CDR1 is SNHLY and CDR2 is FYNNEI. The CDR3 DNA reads TGTGCCAGCAGCCGCAGGTTAGCCAAAAACATTCAGTACTTC. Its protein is CASSRRLAKNIQYF.

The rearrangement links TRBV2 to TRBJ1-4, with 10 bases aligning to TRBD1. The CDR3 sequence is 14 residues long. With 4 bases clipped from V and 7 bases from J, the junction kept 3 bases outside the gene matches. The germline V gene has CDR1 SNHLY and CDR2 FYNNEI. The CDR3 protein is CASSGGTGVEKLFF. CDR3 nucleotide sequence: TGTGCCAGCAGTGGGGGGACAGGGGTTGAAAAACTGTTTTTT.

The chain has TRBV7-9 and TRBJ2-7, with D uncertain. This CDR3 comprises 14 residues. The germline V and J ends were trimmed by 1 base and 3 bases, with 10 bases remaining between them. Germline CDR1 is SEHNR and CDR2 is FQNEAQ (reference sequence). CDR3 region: CASSLGPPDYEQYF. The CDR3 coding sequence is TGTGCCAGCAGCTTAGGGCCCCCCGACTACGAGCAGTACTTC. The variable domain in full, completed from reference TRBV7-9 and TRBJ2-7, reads DTGVSQNPRHKITKRGQNVTFRCDPISEHNRLYWYRQTLGQGPEFLTYFQNEAQLEKSRLLSDRFSAERPKGSFSTLEIQRTEQGDSAMYLCASSLGPPDYEQYFGPGTRLTVT.

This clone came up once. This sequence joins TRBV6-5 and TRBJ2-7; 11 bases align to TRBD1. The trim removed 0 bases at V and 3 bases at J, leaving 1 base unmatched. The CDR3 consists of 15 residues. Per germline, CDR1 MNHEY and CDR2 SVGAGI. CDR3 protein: CASSYSDRGLYEQYF. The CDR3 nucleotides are TGTGCCAGCAGTTACTCGGACAGGGGGCTCTACGAGCAGTACTTC.

DNA of the CDR3: TGCGCCAGCAGCCAACTCGACAGGGTGCGGGGAAGCAATCAGCCCCAGCATTTT. It translates to CASSQLDRVRGSNQPQHF. This chain connects TRBV4-1 to TRBJ1-5; 7 positions match TRBD1. Germline assignment: CDR1 MGHRA and CDR2 YSYEKL. Trimming took 2 bases from V and 1 from J; bases not matched to a gene: 11. There are 18 residues in the CDR3.

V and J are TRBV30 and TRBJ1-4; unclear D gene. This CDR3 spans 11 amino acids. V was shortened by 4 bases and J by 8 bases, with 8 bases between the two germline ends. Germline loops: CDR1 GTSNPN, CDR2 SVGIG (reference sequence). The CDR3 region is CAWKPEEKLFF. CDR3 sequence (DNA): TGTGCCTGGAAGCCTGAAGAAAAACTGTTTTTT.

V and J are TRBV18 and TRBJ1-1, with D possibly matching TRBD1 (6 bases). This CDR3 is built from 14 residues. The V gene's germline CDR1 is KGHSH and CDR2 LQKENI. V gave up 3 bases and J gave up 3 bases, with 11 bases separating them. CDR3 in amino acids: CASSPPTGYTEAFF. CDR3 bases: TGTGCCAGCTCACCGCCTACAGGGTACACTGAAGCTTTCTTT.

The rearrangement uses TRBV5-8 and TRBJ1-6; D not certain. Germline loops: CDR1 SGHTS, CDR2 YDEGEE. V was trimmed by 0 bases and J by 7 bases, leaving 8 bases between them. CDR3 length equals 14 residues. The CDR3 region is CASSLDRSNSPLHF. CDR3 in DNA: TGTGCCAGCAGCTTGGATAGGTCCAATTCACCCCTCCACTTT.

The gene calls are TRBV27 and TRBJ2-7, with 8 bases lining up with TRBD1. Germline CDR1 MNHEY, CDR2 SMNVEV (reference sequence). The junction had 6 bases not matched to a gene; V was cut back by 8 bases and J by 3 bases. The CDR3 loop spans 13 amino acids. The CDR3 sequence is CASVDRVNYEQYF. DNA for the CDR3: TGTGCCAGCGTGGACAGGGTGAACTACGAGCAGTACTTC.

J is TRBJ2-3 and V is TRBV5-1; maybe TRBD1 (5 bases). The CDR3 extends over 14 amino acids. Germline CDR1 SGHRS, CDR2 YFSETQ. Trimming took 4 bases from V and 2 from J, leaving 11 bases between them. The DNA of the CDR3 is TGCGCCAGCAGCCCCCAGGGTTCCACAGATACGCAGTATTTT. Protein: CASSPQGSTDTQYF.

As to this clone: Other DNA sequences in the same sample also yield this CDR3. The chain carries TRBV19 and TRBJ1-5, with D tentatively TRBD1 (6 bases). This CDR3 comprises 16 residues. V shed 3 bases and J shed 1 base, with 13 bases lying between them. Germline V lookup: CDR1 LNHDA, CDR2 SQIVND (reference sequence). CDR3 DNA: TGTGCCAGTAGTATTCGGGGGGCAGCGAGCAATCAGCCCCAGCATTTT. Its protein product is CASSIRGAASNQPQHF.

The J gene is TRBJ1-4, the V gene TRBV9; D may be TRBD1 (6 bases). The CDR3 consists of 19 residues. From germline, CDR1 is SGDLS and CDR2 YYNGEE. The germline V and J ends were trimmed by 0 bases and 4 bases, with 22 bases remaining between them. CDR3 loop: CASSVANPTAQGGNEKLFF. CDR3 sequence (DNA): TGTGCCAGCAGCGTAGCTAACCCGACCGCACAGGGAGGTAATGAAAAACTGTTTTTT.